This TCR beta chain was documented in a study of blood T cell repertoires in COVID-19. Overall study context: Samples taken during acute and convalescent COVID-19 were collected in the United States, Italy and Spain. Sources were T cells, B-cell-depleted T cells, or PBMCs; the material itself was cDNA or gDNA.

This study enrolled people aged about 18 to 100 from approximately 25 US geographic areas. Researchers sorted participants into cohorts using their self-reported clinical history. Method: immunoSEQ multiplex PCR; TCRdb's copy keeps in-frame clones and lacks some. The table has about 200,000 clones, roughly 90% seen once; the top ten hold roughly 8.4%. V lost 4 bases, J lost 8 bases, and 8 bases stayed unmatched. Germline lookup yields CDR1 MGHRA and CDR2 YSYEKL. CDR3 length: 14 amino acids. J is TRBJ1-2 and V is TRBV4-1, with 9 bases identical to TRBD1. This receptor was taken from a woman aged 18-35 years who had recovered from COVID-19. The sequencing input was PBMCs or T cells enriched from blood (not recorded which). The CDR3 is CASSPQGAVRGYTF. The CDR3, as DNA: TGCGCCAGCAGCCCACAGGGGGCAGTGCGGGGCTACACCTTC.